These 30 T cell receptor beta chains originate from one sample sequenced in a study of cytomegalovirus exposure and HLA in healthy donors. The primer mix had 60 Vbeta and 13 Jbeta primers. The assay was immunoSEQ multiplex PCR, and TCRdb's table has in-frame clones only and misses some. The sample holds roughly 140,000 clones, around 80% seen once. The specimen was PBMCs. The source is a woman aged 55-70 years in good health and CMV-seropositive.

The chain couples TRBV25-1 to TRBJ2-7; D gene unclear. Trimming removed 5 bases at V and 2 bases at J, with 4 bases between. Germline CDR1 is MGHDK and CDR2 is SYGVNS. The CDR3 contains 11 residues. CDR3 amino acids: CASSTAYEQYF. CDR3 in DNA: TGTGCCAGCAGTACGGCCTACGAGCAGTACTTC.

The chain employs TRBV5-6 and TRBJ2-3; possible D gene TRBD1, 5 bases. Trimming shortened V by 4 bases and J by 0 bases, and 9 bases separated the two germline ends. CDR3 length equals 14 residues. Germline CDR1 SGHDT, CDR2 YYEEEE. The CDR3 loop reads CASSETVSTDTQYF. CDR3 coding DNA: TGTGCCAGCAGCGAGACAGTTAGCACAGATACGCAGTATTTT.

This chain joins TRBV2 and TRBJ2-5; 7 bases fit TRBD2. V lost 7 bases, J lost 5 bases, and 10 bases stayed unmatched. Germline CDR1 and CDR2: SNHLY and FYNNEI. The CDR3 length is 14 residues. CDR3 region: CASTGGIAWETQYF. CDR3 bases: TGTGCCAGCACGGGGGGAATAGCCTGGGAGACCCAGTACTTC.

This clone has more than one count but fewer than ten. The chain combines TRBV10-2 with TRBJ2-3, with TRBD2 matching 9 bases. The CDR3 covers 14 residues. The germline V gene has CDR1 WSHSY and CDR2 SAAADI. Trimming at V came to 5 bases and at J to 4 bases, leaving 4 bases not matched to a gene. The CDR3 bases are TGCGCCAGCAGTATTAGCGGGAGATCAGATACGCAGTATTTT. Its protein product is CASSISGRSDTQYF.

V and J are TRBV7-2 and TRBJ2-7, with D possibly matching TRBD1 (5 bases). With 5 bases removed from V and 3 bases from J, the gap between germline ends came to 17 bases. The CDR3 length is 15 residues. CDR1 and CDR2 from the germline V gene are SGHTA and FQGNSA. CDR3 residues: CASSAGFRKYYEQYF. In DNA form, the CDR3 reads TGTGCCAGCAGCGCAGGGTTTAGGAAGTACTACGAGCAGTACTTC. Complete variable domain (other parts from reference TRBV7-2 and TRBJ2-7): GAGVSQSPSNKVTEKGKDVELRCDPISGHTALYWYRQSLGQGLEFLIYFQGNSAPDKSGLPSDRFSAERTGGSVSTLTIQRTQQEDSAVYLCASSAGFRKYYEQYFGPGTRLTVT.

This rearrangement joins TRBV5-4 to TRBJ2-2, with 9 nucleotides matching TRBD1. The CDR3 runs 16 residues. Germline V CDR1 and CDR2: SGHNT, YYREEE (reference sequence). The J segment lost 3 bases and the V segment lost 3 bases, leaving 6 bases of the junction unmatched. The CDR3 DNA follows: TGTGCCAGCAGCTCCGGCGACAGGGGGTACACCGGGGAGCTGTTTTTT. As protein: CASSSGDRGYTGELFF.

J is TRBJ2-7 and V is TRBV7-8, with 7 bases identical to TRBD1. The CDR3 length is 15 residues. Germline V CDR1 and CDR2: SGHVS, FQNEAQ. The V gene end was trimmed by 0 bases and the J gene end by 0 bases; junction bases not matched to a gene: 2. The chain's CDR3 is CASSLAGGFSYEQYF. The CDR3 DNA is TGTGCCAGCAGCTTAGCAGGGGGCTTCTCCTACGAGCAGTACTTC.

In DNA, the CDR3 is TGTGCCAGCAGCCAAGACCCTAGCTTTGCAACTAATGAAAAACTGTTTTTT. Amino acid sequence: CASSQDPSFATNEKLFF. The rearrangement uses TRBV14 and TRBJ1-4; no firm D call. CDR1 and CDR2 from the germline V gene are SGHDN and FVKESK. Trimming shortened V by 0 bases and J by 0 bases, and 11 bases separated the two germline ends. The CDR3 runs to 17 residues.

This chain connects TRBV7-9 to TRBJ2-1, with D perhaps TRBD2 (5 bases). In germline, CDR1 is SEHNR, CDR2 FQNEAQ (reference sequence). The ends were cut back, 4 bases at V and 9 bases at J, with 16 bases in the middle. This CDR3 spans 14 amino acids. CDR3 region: CASSSGRDRGEQFF. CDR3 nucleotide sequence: TGTGCCAGCAGCTCCGGTCGGGATCGGGGTGAGCAGTTCTTC.

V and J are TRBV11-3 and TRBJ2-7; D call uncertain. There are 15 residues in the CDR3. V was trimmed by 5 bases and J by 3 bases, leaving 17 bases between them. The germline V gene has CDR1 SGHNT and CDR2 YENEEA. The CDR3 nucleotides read TGTGCCAGCAGCGGAGATGGCAGCAGTCTCTACGAGCAGTACTTC. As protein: CASSGDGSSLYEQYF.

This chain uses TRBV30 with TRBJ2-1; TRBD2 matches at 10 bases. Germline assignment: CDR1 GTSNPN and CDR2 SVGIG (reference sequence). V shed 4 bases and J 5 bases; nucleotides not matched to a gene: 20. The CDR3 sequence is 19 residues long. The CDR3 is CAWTRDRRALAGGNNEQFF. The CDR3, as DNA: TGTGCCTGGACCCGGGACAGGCGCGCATTAGCGGGAGGAAACAATGAGCAGTTCTTC.

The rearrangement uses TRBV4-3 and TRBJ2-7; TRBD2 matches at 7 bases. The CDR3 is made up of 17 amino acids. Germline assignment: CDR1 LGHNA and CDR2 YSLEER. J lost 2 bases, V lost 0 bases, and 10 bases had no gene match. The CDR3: CASSQDFAGVGTYEQYF. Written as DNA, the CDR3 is TGCGCCAGCAGCCAAGATTTTGCGGGAGTAGGTACCTACGAGCAGTACTTC.

The CDR3 protein is CASSWAGGSGETQYF. As DNA, the CDR3 is TGTGCCAGCAGTTGGGCTGGGGGGAGTGGGGAGACCCAGTACTTC. The rearrangement uses TRBV28 and TRBJ2-5; weak D call: TRBD2 (6 bases). The CDR3 has 15 residues. The germline CDR1 and CDR2 sequences are MDHEN and SYDVKM. Trimming pared 4 bases from V and 5 bases from J, leaving 17 bases between.

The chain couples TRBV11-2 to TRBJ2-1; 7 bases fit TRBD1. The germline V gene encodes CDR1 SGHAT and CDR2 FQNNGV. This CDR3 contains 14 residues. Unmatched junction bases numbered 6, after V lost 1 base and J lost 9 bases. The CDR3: CASSLGQGVGEQFF. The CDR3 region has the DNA TGTGCCAGCAGCTTAGGCCAGGGGGTAGGTGAGCAGTTCTTC.

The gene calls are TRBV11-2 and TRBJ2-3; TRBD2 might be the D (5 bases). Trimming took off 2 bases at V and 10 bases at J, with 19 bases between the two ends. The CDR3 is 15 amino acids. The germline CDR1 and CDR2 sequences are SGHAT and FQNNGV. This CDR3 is CASSLSGIAQIAQYF. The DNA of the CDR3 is TGTGCCAGCAGCTTAAGCGGAATCGCACAGATAGCGCAGTATTTT.

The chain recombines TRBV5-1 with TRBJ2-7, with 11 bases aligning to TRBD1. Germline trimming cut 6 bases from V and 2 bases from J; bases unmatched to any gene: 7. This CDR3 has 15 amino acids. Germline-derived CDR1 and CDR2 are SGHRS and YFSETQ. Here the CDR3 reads CASTRTGGFTYEQYF. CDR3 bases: TGCGCCAGCACCCGGACAGGGGGCTTCACCTACGAGCAGTACTTC. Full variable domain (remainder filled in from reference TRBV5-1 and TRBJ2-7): KAGVTQTPRYLIKTRGQQVTLSCSPISGHRSVSWYQQTPGQGLQFLFEYFSETQRNKGNFPGRFSGRQFSNSRSEMNVSTLELGDSALYLCASTRTGGFTYEQYFGPGTRLTVT.

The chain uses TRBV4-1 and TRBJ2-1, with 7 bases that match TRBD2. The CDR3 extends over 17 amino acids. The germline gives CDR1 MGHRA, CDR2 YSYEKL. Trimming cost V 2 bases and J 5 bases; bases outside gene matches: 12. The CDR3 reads CASSQSVAASGDNEQFF. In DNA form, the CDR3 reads TGCGCCAGCAGCCAATCTGTAGCGGCTAGCGGTGACAATGAGCAGTTCTTC.

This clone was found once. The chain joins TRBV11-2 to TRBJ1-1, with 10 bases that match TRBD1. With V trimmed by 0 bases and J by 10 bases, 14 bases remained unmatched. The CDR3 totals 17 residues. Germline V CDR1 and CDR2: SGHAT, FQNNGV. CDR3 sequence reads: CASSLDPRTGGVLGAFF. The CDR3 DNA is TGTGCCAGCAGCTTAGATCCCCGGACAGGGGGGGTTTTGGGAGCTTTCTTT.

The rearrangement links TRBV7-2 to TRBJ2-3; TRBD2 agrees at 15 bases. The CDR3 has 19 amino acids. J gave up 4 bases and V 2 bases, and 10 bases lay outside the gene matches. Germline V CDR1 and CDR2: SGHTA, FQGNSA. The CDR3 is CASSLISGTSGRRSDTQYF. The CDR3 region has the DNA TGTGCCAGCAGCTTAATCTCCGGGACTAGCGGGAGGCGGTCAGATACGCAGTATTTT.

The CDR3 DNA follows: TGTGCCTGGATAAGGATAACCGGGGGTGAGCAGTTCTTC. Encoded protein: CAWIRITGGEQFF. This chain uses TRBV30 with TRBJ2-1, with D perhaps matching TRBD2 (6 bases). The length of the CDR3 is 13 residues. With 4 bases removed from V and 9 bases from J, the gap between germline ends came to 16 bases. The germline V gene has CDR1 GTSNPN and CDR2 SVGIG (reference sequence).

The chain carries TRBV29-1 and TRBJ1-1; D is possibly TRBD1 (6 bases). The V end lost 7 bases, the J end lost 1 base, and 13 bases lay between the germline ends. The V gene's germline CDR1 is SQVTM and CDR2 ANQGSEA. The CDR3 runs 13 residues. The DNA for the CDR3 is TGCAGCGGCTGGGGGACAACGAACACTGAAGCTTTCTTT. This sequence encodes CSGWGTTNTEAFF.

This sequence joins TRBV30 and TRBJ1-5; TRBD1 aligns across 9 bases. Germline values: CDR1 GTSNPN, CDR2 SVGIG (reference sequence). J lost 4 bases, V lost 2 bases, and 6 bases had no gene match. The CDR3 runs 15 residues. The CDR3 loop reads CAWSIRDRDNQPQHF. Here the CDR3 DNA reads TGTGCCTGGAGTATCCGGGACAGGGATAATCAGCCCCAGCATTTT.

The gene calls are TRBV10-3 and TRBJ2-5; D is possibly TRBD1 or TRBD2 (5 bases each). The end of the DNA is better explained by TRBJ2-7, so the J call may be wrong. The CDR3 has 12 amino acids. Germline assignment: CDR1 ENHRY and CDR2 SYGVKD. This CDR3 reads CAISVGGYEQYF. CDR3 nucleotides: TGTGCCATCAGCGTTGGGGGCTACGAGCAGTACTTC.

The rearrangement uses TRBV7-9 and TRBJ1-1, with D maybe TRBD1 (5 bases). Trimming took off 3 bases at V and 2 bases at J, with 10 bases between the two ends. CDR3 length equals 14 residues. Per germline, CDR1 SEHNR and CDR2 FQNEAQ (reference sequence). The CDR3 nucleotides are TGTGCCAGCAGCTTGGGGCAGTTTAACACTGAAGCTTTCTTT. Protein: CASSLGQFNTEAFF.

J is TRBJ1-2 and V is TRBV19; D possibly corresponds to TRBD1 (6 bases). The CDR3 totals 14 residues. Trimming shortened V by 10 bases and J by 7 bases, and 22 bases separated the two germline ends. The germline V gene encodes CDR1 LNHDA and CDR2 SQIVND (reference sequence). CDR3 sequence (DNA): TGTGCCACTTTCAGCAGGGGATCTTGGGCTGGCTACACCTTC. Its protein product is CATFSRGSWAGYTF.

The CDR3 here is CASSPDRNSPLHF. The CDR3 coding sequence is TGTGCCAGCAGCCCCGACAGGAATTCACCCCTCCACTTT. The gene calls are TRBV5-6 and TRBJ1-6; a possible D gene is TRBD1 (6 bases). The CDR3 length is 13 residues. CDR1 and CDR2 from the germline V gene are SGHDT and YYEEEE. V shed 4 bases and J shed 7 bases, with 9 bases lying between them.

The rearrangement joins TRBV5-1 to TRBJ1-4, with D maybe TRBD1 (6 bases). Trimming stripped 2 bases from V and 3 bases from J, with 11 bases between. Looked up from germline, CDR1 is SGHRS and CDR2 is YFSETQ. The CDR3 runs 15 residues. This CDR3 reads CASSFTTGANEKLFF. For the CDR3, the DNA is TGCGCCAGCAGCTTCACGACAGGAGCTAATGAAAAACTGTTTTTT.

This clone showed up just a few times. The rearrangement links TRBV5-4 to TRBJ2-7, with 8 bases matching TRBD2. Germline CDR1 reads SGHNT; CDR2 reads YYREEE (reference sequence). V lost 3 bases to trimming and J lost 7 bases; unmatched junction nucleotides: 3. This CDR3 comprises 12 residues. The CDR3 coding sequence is TGTGCCAGCAGCTATATAGCGGGAGAGCAGTACTTC. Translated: CASSYIAGEQYF.

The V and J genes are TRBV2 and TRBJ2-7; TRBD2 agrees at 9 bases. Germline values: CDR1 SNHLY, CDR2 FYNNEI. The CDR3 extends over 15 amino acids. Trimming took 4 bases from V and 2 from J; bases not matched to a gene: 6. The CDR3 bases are TGTGCCAGCAGTGTCACGGCGGGAGGGCCCTACGAGCAGTACTTC. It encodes CASSVTAGGPYEQYF.

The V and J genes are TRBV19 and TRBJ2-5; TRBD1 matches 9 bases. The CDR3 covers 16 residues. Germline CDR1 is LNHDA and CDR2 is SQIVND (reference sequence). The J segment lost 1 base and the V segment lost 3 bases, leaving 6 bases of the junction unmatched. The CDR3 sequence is CASSIVAGQGQETQYF. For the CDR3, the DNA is TGTGCCAGTAGTATCGTCGCGGGACAGGGCCAAGAGACCCAGTACTTC.